This TCR beta chain was identified in a study of stem cell transplantation in POMP-related autoinflammatory disease. CDR1 and CDR2 (germline): SNHLY, FYNNEI. Trimming shortened V by 2 bases and J by 0 bases, and 8 bases separated the two germline ends. This CDR3 is 15 amino acids long. Libraries were prepared by immunoSEQ multiplex PCR; TCRdb keeps only in-frame clonotypes and omits some of them. The table lists 7,000 to 9,000 clones, approximately 89% of them singletons. Study-wide results and limits: Patients with PRAID showed a restricted number of unique TRB V-J gene pairings. In patients with PRAID, every analyzed T-cell subset tended to show lower diversity and higher clonality.

Worth noting for this clone: Its specificity is unknown.

This specimen was CD8+ T cells from PBMCs, taken before stem cell transplantation. The clonotype originates from a human donor with POMP-related autoinflammation and immune dysregulation (PRAID). The chain uses TRBV2 and TRBJ1-3; the D is unclear. CDR3 protein: CASSEYRASGNTIYF. In DNA form, the CDR3 reads TGTGCCAGCAGTGAATACAGAGCCTCTGGAAACACCATATATTTT.